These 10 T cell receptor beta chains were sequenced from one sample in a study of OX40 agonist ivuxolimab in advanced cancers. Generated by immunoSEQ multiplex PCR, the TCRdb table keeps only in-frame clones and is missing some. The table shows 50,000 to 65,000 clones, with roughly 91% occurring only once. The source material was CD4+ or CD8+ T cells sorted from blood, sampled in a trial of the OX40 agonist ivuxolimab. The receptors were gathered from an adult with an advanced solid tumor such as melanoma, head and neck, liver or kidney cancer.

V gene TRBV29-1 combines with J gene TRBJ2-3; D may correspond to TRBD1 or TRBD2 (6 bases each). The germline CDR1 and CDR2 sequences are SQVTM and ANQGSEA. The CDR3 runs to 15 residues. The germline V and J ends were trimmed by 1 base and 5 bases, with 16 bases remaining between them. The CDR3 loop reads CSVEGIGGVGDTQYF. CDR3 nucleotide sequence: TGCAGCGTTGAAGGGATCGGGGGCGTTGGAGATACGCAGTATTTT.

This CDR3 is CASSSSNYGYTF. The CDR3 DNA reads as TGTGCCAGCAGCAGCTCTAACTATGGCTACACCTTC. This chain joins TRBV28 and TRBJ1-2; the D is unclear. Trimming left V 6 bases short and J 0 bases short, with 5 bases between. This CDR3 has 12 amino acids. Looked up from germline, CDR1 is MDHEN and CDR2 is SYDVKM.

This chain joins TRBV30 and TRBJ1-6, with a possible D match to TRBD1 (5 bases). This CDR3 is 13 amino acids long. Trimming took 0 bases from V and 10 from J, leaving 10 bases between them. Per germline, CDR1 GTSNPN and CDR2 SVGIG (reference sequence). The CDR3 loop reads CAWSVGVRSPLHF. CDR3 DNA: TGTGCCTGGAGTGTAGGGGTTAGGTCACCCCTCCACTTT.

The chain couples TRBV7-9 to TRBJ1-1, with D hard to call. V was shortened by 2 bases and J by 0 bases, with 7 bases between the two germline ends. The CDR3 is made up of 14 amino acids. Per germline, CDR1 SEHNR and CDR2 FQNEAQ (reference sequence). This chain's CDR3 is CASSLQDVNTEAFF. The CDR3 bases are TGTGCCAGCAGCTTACAGGACGTGAACACTGAAGCTTTCTTT. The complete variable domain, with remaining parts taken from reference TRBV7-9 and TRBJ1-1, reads DTGVSQNPRHKITKRGQNVTFRCDPISEHNRLYWYRQTLGQGPEFLTYFQNEAQLEKSRLLSDRFSAERPKGSFSTLEIQRTEQGDSAMYLCASSLQDVNTEAFFGQGTRLTVV.

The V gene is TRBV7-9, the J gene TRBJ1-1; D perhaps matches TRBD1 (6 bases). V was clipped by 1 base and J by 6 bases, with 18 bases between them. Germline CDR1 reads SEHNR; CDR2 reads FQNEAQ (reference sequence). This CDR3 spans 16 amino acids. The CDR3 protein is CASSLVPWGGPAEAFF. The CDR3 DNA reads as TGTGCCAGCAGCTTAGTTCCGTGGGGGGGCCCGGCTGAAGCTTTCTTT. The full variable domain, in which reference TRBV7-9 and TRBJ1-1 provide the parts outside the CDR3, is DTGVSQNPRHKITKRGQNVTFRCDPISEHNRLYWYRQTLGQGPEFLTYFQNEAQLEKSRLLSDRFSAERPKGSFSTLEIQRTEQGDSAMYLCASSLVPWGGPAEAFFGQGTRLTVV.

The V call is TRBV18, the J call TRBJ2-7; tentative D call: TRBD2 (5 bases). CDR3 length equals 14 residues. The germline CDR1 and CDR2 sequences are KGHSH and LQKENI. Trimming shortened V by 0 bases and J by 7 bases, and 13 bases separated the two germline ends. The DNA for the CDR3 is TGTGCCAGCTCACCACCGATGACCTCGGGGGAGCAGTACTTC. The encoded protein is CASSPPMTSGEQYF. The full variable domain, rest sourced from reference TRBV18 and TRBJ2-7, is NAGVMQNPRHLVRRRGQEARLRCSPMKGHSHVYWYRQLPEEGLKFMVYLQKENIIDESGMPKERFSAEFPKEGPSILRIQQVVRGDSAAYFCASSPPMTSGEQYFGPGTRLTVT.

CDR3 in DNA: TGTGCCAGCCGCCTGCGGGACTGGCCATCCTACGAGCAGTACTTC. As protein: CASRLRDWPSYEQYF. The rearrangement joins TRBV11-1 to TRBJ2-7, with TRBD2 as a possible D gene (6 bases). The CDR3 covers 15 residues. V was clipped by 8 bases and J by 1 base, with 18 bases between them. Per the germline V gene, CDR1 is SGHAT and CDR2 is FQDESV (reference sequence).

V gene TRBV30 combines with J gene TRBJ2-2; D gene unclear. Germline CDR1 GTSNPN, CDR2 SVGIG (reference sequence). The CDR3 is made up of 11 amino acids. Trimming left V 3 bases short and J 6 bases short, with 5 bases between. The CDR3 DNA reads TGTGCCTGGAGGGTAGCCGGGGAGCTGTTTTTT. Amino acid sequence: CAWRVAGELFF. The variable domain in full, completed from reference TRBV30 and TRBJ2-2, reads SQTIHQWPATLVQPVGSPLSLECTVEGTSNPNLYWYRQAAGRGLQLLFYSVGIGQISSEVPQNLSASRPQDRQFILSSKKLLLSDSGFYLCAWRVAGELFFGEGSRLTVL.

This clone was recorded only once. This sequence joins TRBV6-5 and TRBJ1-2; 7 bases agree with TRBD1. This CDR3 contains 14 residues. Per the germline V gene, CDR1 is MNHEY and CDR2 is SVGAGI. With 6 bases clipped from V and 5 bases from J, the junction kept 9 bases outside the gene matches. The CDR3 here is CASRPDRINYGYTF. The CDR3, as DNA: TGTGCCAGCAGACCGGACAGGATTAATTATGGCTACACCTTC.

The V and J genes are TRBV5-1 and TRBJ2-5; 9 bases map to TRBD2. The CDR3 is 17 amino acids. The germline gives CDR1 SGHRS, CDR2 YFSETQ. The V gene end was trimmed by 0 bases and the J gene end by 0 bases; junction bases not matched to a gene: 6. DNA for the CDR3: TGCGCCAGCAGCTTGGGCGGGGGGGCCCTGTACCAAGAGACCCAGTACTTC. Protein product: CASSLGGGALYQETQYF.